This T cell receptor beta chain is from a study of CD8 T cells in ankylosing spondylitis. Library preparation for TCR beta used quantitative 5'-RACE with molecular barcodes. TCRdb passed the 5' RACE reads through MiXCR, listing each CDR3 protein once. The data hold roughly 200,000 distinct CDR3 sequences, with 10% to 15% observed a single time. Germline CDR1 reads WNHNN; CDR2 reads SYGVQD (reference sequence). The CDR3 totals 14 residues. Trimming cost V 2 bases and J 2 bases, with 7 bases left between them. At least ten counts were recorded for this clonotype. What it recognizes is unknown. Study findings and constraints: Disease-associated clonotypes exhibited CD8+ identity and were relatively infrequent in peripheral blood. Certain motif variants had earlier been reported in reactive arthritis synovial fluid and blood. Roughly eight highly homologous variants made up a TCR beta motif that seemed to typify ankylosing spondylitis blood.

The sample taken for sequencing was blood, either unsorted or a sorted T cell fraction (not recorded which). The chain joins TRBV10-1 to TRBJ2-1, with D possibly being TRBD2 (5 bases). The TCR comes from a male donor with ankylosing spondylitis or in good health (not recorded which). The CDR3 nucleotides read TGCGCCAGCAGTGAGCGGGAAACCTACAATGAGCAGTTCTTC. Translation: CASSERETYNEQFF.